The next 28 T cell receptor beta chains were all read from a single sample in a study of T cell repertoires in cytomegalovirus infection. TCRdb itself ran the reads through MiXCR, one entry per CDR3 protein. The sample lists a few hundred thousand distinct CDR3 sequences, under 20% occurring once. The source material was PBMCs. Receptor source: a human donor in good health (CMV status not recorded). Some clones in this sample may be carry-over from other donors' samples.

This clonotype occurred many times. The chain recombines TRBV29-1 with TRBJ2-4; 8 bases map to TRBD1. Trimming took 4 bases from V and 3 from J; bases not matched to a gene: 5. The CDR3 totals 14 residues. CDR1 is SQVTM, CDR2 ANQGSEA, per germline. CDR3 bases: TGCAGCGTTGGAGGGACAGGCGACAAAAACATTCAGTACTTC. As protein: CSVGGTGDKNIQYF.

This clonotype has at least ten counts. V is TRBV12-3 or TRBV12-4 and J is TRBJ1-2; D remains unclear. The CDR3 is made up of 14 amino acids. The V and J ends lost 3 bases and 7 bases respectively, with 15 bases between them. CDR3 coding DNA: TGTGCCAGCAGTTTTGGGGAGAGTTGGCGTGGCTACACCTTC. Its protein product is CASSFGESWRGYTF.

With regard to this clonotype: This may stem from a read error, because a much larger clone lies one nucleotide away. The rearrangement joins TRBV10-3 to TRBJ2-5; a possible D gene is TRBD1 (7 bases). Germline V gene lookup returns CDR1 ENHRY and CDR2 SYGVKD. The CDR3 consists of 15 residues. The DNA of the CDR3 is TGTGCCATCAGGGCGGGACAGATAGGGGAAGAGACCCAGAACTTC. Its translation: CAIRAGQIGEETQNF.

The chain recombines TRBV2 with TRBJ1-5; TRBD1 is a possible D gene (5 bases). CDR3 size: 15 residues. The germline V gene encodes CDR1 SNHLY and CDR2 FYNNEI. V shed 6 bases and J shed 3 bases, with 15 bases lying between them. The CDR3 DNA sequence: TGTGCCAGCAGGTGGGGGGTGAGGAACAATCAGCCCCAGCATTTT. It codes for CASRWGVRNNQPQHF.

In nucleotides, the CDR3 is TGTGCCATCAGTGATGTTCTTCGGGGGACAGGGGTCCACGAGCAGTACTTC. Residues: CAISDVLRGTGVHEQYF. The chain couples TRBV10-3 to TRBJ2-7; 10 bases fit TRBD1. Germline CDR1 reads ENHRY; CDR2 reads SYGVKD. V lost 3 bases and J lost 5; bases outside the gene matches: 13. CDR3 length equals 17 residues.

Many counts were recorded for this clonotype. The chain couples TRBV4-3 to TRBJ2-1, with a possible D match to TRBD2 (6 bases). The germline CDR1 and CDR2 sequences are LGHNA and YSLEER. V lost 0 bases, J lost 5 bases, and 14 bases lay in between. The CDR3 runs to 16 residues. The CDR3 spells CASSQDLASEDNEQFF. The CDR3 DNA reads as TGCGCCAGCAGCCAAGATCTGGCTAGCGAGGACAATGAGCAGTTCTTC.

DNA for the CDR3: TGTGCCTGGAAGACTAGCGGGGGGGCGAACACCGGGGAGCTGTTTTTT. This codes for CAWKTSGGANTGELFF. The V call is TRBV30, the J call TRBJ2-2; 14 nucleotides match TRBD2. CDR3 size: 16 residues. CDR1 is GTSNPN, CDR2 SVGIG, per germline (reference sequence). V lost 4 bases and J lost 0; bases outside the gene matches: 1.

The chain employs TRBV29-1 and TRBJ2-1, with 15 bases identical to TRBD2. V dropped 4 bases and J dropped 3; count of bases not matched to a gene: 4. The germline V gene has CDR1 SQVTM and CDR2 ANQGSEA. The CDR3 has 16 residues. The CDR3 coding sequence is TGCAGCGTTGCGAGGACTAGCGGGGGGGTCTACAATGAGCAGTTCTTC. It translates to CSVARTSGGVYNEQFF.

This clonotype was observed many times. V usage is TRBV2 and J usage is TRBJ2-2, with D tentatively TRBD1 (5 bases). Per the germline V gene, CDR1 is SNHLY and CDR2 is FYNNEI. This CDR3 has 14 residues. Trimming cost V 6 bases and J 2 bases, with 10 bases left between them. For the CDR3, the DNA is TGTGCCAGCAGGGACAACCTTAACACCGGGGAGCTGTTTTTT. This gives the protein CASRDNLNTGELFF.

This clonotype was observed a handful of times. The chain combines TRBV10-3 with TRBJ2-7; tentatively, D is TRBD1 or TRBD2 (6 bases each). CDR3 size: 17 residues. Germline CDR1 ENHRY, CDR2 SYGVKD. V gave up 4 bases and J gave up 6 bases, with 25 bases separating them. The CDR3 reads CAISGKASSSGGGEQYF. CDR3 DNA: TGTGCCATCAGTGGAAAAGCGTCGTCGTCCGGGGGCGGCGAGCAGTACTTC.

This clonotype was counted at least ten times. The genes are TRBV7-2 and TRBJ1-6; tentatively, D is TRBD1 (6 bases). The CDR3 covers 15 residues. The V end was cut by 4 bases, the J end by 6 bases, with 13 bases between. CDR1 is SGHTA and CDR2 is FQGNSA in the germline V gene. This CDR3 reads CASSSRGGGNSPLHF. CDR3 nucleotide sequence: TGTGCCAGCAGCTCCAGGGGAGGGGGTAATTCACCCCTCCACTTT.

The gene calls are TRBV29-1 and TRBJ1-1, with 9 bases lining up with TRBD1. The CDR3 is 13 amino acids. Losses at the gene ends were 6 bases for V and 3 bases for J; bases not matched to a gene: 5. Germline values: CDR1 SQVTM, CDR2 ANQGSEA. CDR3 nucleotides: TGCAGCGTGGTGACAGGGGGTTACACTGAAGCTTTCTTT. Translated, it gives CSVVTGGYTEAFF.

This clonotype was picked up a small number of times. V usage is TRBV4-3 and J usage is TRBJ1-1; a weak D match, TRBD1 (5 bases). V lost 1 base, J lost 1 base, and 7 bases lay in between. The CDR3 extends over 14 amino acids. Germline V CDR1 and CDR2: LGHNA, YSLEER. CDR3 bases: TGCGCCAGCAGCCAAGCGGGGGGGAACACTGAAGCTTTCTTT. It yields the protein CASSQAGGNTEAFF.

This clonotype appeared a few times. The V gene is TRBV29-1, the J gene TRBJ2-2, with D hard to call. The CDR3 is 14 residues long. Germline V gene sequence: CDR1 SQVTM, CDR2 ANQGSEA. Trimming shortened V by 5 bases and J by 1 base, and 11 bases separated the two germline ends. CDR3 amino acids: CSVSTEENTGELFF. In DNA, the CDR3 is TGCAGCGTTAGCACCGAAGAGAACACCGGGGAGCTGTTTTTT.

This chain connects TRBV20-1 to TRBJ1-1; no clear D gene. V gave up 2 bases and J gave up 4 bases, with 14 bases separating them. This CDR3 has 14 residues. Germline assignment: CDR1 DFQATT and CDR2 SNEGSKA (reference sequence). The CDR3: CSARYLRPGTEAFF. CDR3 sequence (DNA): TGCAGTGCTAGATACCTCCGACCGGGCACTGAAGCTTTCTTT.

J is TRBJ1-1 and V is TRBV5-1, with 7 bases aligning to TRBD1. Germline V gene sequence: CDR1 SGHRS, CDR2 YFSETQ. This CDR3 is 16 amino acids long. V shed 4 bases and J 4 bases; nucleotides not matched to a gene: 13. The CDR3 bases are TGCGCCAGCAGCCTGGAACCACAGGGGAGTGGCACTGAAGCTTTCTTT. Translating gives CASSLEPQGSGTEAFF. The variable domain in full, with the rest retrieved from reference TRBV5-1 and TRBJ1-1, is KAGVTQTPRYLIKTRGQQVTLSCSPISGHRSVSWYQQTPGQGLQFLFEYFSETQRNKGNFPGRFSGRQFSNSRSEMNVSTLELGDSALYLCASSLEPQGSGTEAFFGQGTRLTVV.

The V gene is TRBV6-2 or TRBV6-3, the J gene TRBJ2-5; unclear D gene. The V gene lost 0 bases and the J gene lost 4 bases, with 21 bases spanning the gap. Germline-derived CDR1 and CDR2 are MNHEY and SVGEGT. This CDR3 is built from 18 residues. CDR3 sequence reads: CASSYSILRGVDGETQYF. In DNA form, the CDR3 reads TGTGCCAGCAGTTACTCGATTCTGAGAGGAGTGGACGGAGAGACCCAGTACTTC.

This chain links TRBV5-1 with TRBJ2-1; 10 nucleotides align to TRBD2. With V trimmed by 2 bases and J by 3 bases, 2 bases remained unmatched. The CDR3 is made up of 15 amino acids. Germline V gives CDR1 SGHRS, CDR2 YFSETQ. CDR3 bases: TGCGCCAGCAGCTTAATAGCGGGGGGCTACAATGAGCAGTTCTTC. Its translation: CASSLIAGGYNEQFF.

Many counts were recorded for this clonotype. The rearrangement uses TRBV7-2 and TRBJ1-5; 9 nucleotides line up with TRBD1. The CDR3 covers 14 residues. Germline lookup yields CDR1 SGHTA and CDR2 FQGNSA. J lost 4 bases, V lost 7 bases, and 5 bases had no gene match. Written as DNA, the CDR3 is TGTGCCAGCACCCAGGGGACAGGGAATCAGCCCCAGCATTTT. This gives the protein CASTQGTGNQPQHF.

The chain employs TRBV12-3 or TRBV12-4 and TRBJ1-4; 8 bases line up with TRBD1. This CDR3 has 15 amino acids. V lost 6 bases, J lost 7 bases, and 10 bases stayed unmatched. CDR3 nucleotides: TGTGCCAGCAGCCAACACCAGGGGGCGGGTGAAAAACTGTTTTTT. This translates into CASSQHQGAGEKLFF.

The chain combines TRBV4-1 with TRBJ2-7; no clear D. The ends were cut back, 6 bases at V and 0 bases at J, with 21 bases in the middle. Germline CDR1 MGHRA, CDR2 YSYEKL. The CDR3 has 17 amino acids. The CDR3 nucleotides are TGCGCCAGCAGTTACGGCCTTTCCCTCTCGAGCTCCTACGAGCAGTACTTC. Protein sequence: CASSYGLSLSSSYEQYF.

This clonotype showed up just a few times. The chain carries TRBV20-1 and TRBJ1-5, with D perhaps TRBD1 (6 bases). The CDR3 is made up of 15 amino acids. The germline V gene has CDR1 DFQATT and CDR2 SNEGSKA (reference sequence). The V and J ends lost 7 bases and 2 bases respectively, with 18 bases between them. DNA for the CDR3: TGCAGTGTCAGGGACATTTCGGGGGGCAATCAGCCCCAGCATTTT. Its translation is CSVRDISGGNQPQHF.

The V and J genes are TRBV12-3 or TRBV12-4 and TRBJ2-5, with no clear D. The CDR3 sequence is 14 residues long. Trimming took off 3 bases at V and 9 bases at J, with 17 bases between the two ends. CDR3 sequence reads: CASSFSRTRVAQYF. As DNA, the CDR3 is TGTGCCAGCAGTTTTAGTCGCACCCGGGTAGCCCAGTACTTC.

This clonotype was counted at least ten times. The rearrangement joins TRBV7-2 to TRBJ2-3; weak D call: TRBD2 (6 bases). Germline CDR1 and CDR2: SGHTA and FQGNSA. The ends were cut back, 3 bases at V and 8 bases at J, with 12 bases in the middle. The CDR3 spans 13 residues. The CDR3: CASSFDGGGTQYF. The CDR3 coding sequence is TGTGCCAGCAGCTTTGATGGGGGAGGTACGCAGTATTTT.

The table lists this clonotype with a few counts. V gene TRBV7-9 combines with J gene TRBJ2-3, with a tentative D call TRBD1 (5 bases). The ends were cut back, 2 bases at V and 0 bases at J, with 9 bases in the middle. CDR1 SEHNR and CDR2 FQNEAQ come from the germline V gene (reference sequence). The CDR3 loop spans 15 amino acids. CDR3 sequence (DNA): TGTGCCAGCAGCTTACAGGGTACTAGCACAGATACGCAGTATTTT. Protein: CASSLQGTSTDTQYF.

The J gene is TRBJ2-7, the V gene TRBV5-1, with TRBD2 matching over 8 bases. The CDR3 covers 13 residues. V was pared by 4 bases and J by 1 base, with 1 base of the junction left unmatched. The germline gives CDR1 SGHRS, CDR2 YFSETQ. The chain's CDR3 is CASSRGGSYEQYV. CDR3 DNA sequence: TGCGCCAGCAGCCGCGGGGGGTCCTACGAGCAGTACGTC.

This chain joins TRBV5-1 and TRBJ2-2; weak D call: TRBD2 (7 bases). Per the germline V gene, CDR1 is SGHRS and CDR2 is YFSETQ. Trimming left V 2 bases short and J 1 base short, with 12 bases between. CDR3 length equals 16 residues. The CDR3 spells CASSFVGGRNTGELFF. CDR3 bases: TGCGCCAGCAGCTTCGTGGGGGGGCGGAACACCGGGGAGCTGTTTTTT. Supplemented by reference TRBV5-1 and TRBJ2-2, the full variable domain reads KAGVTQTPRYLIKTRGQQVTLSCSPISGHRSVSWYQQTPGQGLQFLFEYFSETQRNKGNFPGRFSGRQFSNSRSEMNVSTLELGDSALYLCASSFVGGRNTGELFFGEGSRLTVL.

This clonotype was seen at least ten times. The gene calls are TRBV5-1 and TRBJ2-1, with no clear D. Trimming shortened V by 6 bases and J by 6 bases, and 16 bases separated the two germline ends. Per germline, CDR1 SGHRS and CDR2 YFSETQ. CDR3 length: 14 amino acids. The CDR3 DNA is TGCGCCAGCACCTCTAGTCCGGACCTCAATGAGCAGTTCTTC. Its translation is CASTSSPDLNEQFF.